This T cell receptor (beta chain) was profiled in a study of blood T cell repertoires in COVID-19. Study-wide background: Acute-phase and convalescent COVID-19 samples originated in the United States, Italy and Spain.

Here immunoSEQ multiplex PCR was the method, and the copy in TCRdb shows in-frame clones only, minus some. The sample records about 88,000 clones, around 90% being singletons. The CDR3 is 15 residues long. Germline-derived CDR1 and CDR2 are LNHDA and SQIVND (reference sequence). V was trimmed by 2 bases and J by 4 bases, leaving 14 bases between them. This chain uses TRBV19 with TRBJ1-1, with D hard to call. The specimen sequenced was peripheral blood. This TCR came from an elderly man with acute or convalescent COVID-19. CDR3 nucleotide sequence: TGTGCCAGTAGTATATTGAGAGGGTCGGCCACTGAAGCTTTCTTT. Residues: CASSILRGSATEAFF.